What follows are 13 T cell receptor beta chains derived from one specimen sequenced in a study of blood T cell repertoires in COVID-19. TCRdb keeps only in-frame clones here, not all; method: immunoSEQ multiplex PCR. The top ten hold 1% of the sample, which has 300,000 or so clones, around nine tenths seen once. Sequencing was done on a sample of peripheral blood. These receptors were taken from a man aged 45-65 years with active or convalescent COVID-19.

The V gene is TRBV6-5, the J gene TRBJ2-1; the D is unclear. The CDR3 covers 16 residues. Trimming removed 2 bases at V and 6 bases at J, with 17 bases between. Germline loops: CDR1 MNHEY, CDR2 SVGAGI. The CDR3 reads CASSYLRLSGGNEQFF. The CDR3 nucleotides read TGTGCCAGCAGTTACCTGCGGTTATCCGGCGGCAATGAGCAGTTCTTC.

This chain connects TRBV11-3 to TRBJ2-7, with D maybe TRBD1 (5 bases). V dropped 4 bases and J dropped 3 bases, with 7 bases sitting between them. The CDR3 loop spans 12 amino acids. Germline assignment: CDR1 SGHNT and CDR2 YENEEA. The CDR3 loop reads CASSSQGYEQYF. DNA of the CDR3: TGTGCCAGCAGCTCCCAGGGCTACGAGCAGTACTTC.

In its sample, this clone was seen once. V gene TRBV10-3 combines with J gene TRBJ2-2, with D perhaps matching TRBD2 (5 bases). Trimming left V 7 bases short and J 3 bases short, with 12 bases between. This CDR3 is 14 amino acids long. Germline V gives CDR1 ENHRY, CDR2 SYGVKD. CDR3 loop: CAINPDFYTGELFF. The DNA of the CDR3 is TGTGCCATCAATCCGGACTTTTACACCGGGGAGCTGTTTTTT.

This rearrangement joins TRBV6-2 or TRBV6-3 to TRBJ2-7; 9 nucleotides match TRBD1. The CDR3 is 15 residues long. Germline values: CDR1 MNHEY, CDR2 SVGEGT. Trimming cost V 6 bases and J 2 bases; bases outside gene matches: 8. The CDR3 here is CASSRPGTGTYEQYF. The CDR3 DNA reads TGTGCCAGCAGCCGTCCCGGGACAGGGACCTACGAGCAGTACTTC.

V usage is TRBV3-1 (or the pseudogene TRBV3-2) and J usage is TRBJ1-5; D remains ambiguous. Germline V gene data show CDR1 as LGHDT and CDR2 as YNNKEL (reference sequence). This CDR3 is 14 amino acids long. The V end was cut by 1 base, the J end by 5 bases, with 9 bases between. The DNA for the CDR3 is TGTGCCAGCAGCCAAGGGGCGGGGTATCAGCCCCAGCATTTT. Translating it yields CASSQGAGYQPQHF.

The chain is built from TRBV28 and TRBJ1-2; a possible D gene is TRBD1 (5 bases). Between the trimmed V and J ends, which lost 2 bases and 6 bases, there was a span of 16 bases. Germline lookup yields CDR1 MDHEN and CDR2 SYDVKM. This CDR3 has 15 residues. CDR3 residues: CASSLTGGNGHGYTF. CDR3 nucleotides: TGTGCCAGCAGTTTAACCGGGGGGAATGGGCATGGCTACACCTTC.

This chain links TRBV4-3 with TRBJ2-1; D is possibly TRBD1 (6 bases). V was pared by 4 bases and J by 0 bases, with 13 bases between. The CDR3 is 16 amino acids. Germline V gives CDR1 LGHNA, CDR2 YSLEER. CDR3 sequence (DNA): TGCGCCAGCAGCCCTCCAGGGGTCCGCTCCTACAATGAGCAGTTCTTC. Its translation: CASSPPGVRSYNEQFF.

The CDR3 loop is CAWSGTGSFNQPQHF. CDR3 bases: TGTGCCTGGAGTGGGACAGGGTCTTTCAATCAGCCCCAGCATTTT. The chain carries TRBV30 and TRBJ1-5; 8 bases are a match to TRBD1. This CDR3 region has 15 residues. V lost 1 base, J lost 3 bases, and 5 bases stayed unmatched. The germline V gene encodes CDR1 GTSNPN and CDR2 SVGIG (reference sequence).

V gene TRBV5-1 combines with J gene TRBJ2-7; TRBD1 matches at 11 bases. V lost 0 bases, J lost 0 bases, and 2 bases stayed unmatched. CDR1 is SGHRS and CDR2 is YFSETQ in the germline V gene. The CDR3 length is 16 residues. CDR3 residues: CASSLVGQGVSYEQYF. The CDR3, as DNA: TGCGCCAGCAGCTTGGTGGGACAGGGGGTCTCCTACGAGCAGTACTTC.

This clone is a singleton in its sample. The J gene is TRBJ2-7, the V gene TRBV2, with 8 bases identical to TRBD1. CDR3 length: 13 residues. V lost 6 bases and J lost 4; bases outside the gene matches: 5. CDR1 SNHLY and CDR2 FYNNEI come from the germline V gene. The CDR3 sequence: CASRGTGVYEQYF. In DNA, the CDR3 is TGTGCCAGCAGAGGGACAGGAGTGTACGAGCAGTACTTC.

The rearrangement uses TRBV19 and TRBJ1-1; D remains unclear. The CDR3 extends over 14 amino acids. The germline V and J ends were trimmed by 4 bases and 1 base, with 10 bases remaining between them. Germline V gives CDR1 LNHDA, CDR2 SQIVND (reference sequence). The CDR3 DNA is TGTGCCAGTAGTACCGAACGGAGGAACACTGAAGCTTTCTTT. It yields the protein CASSTERRNTEAFF.

CDR3 loop: CASSLPGLAGREQFF. DNA for the CDR3: TGTGCCAGCAGTTTACCGGGACTAGCGGGAAGGGAGCAGTTCTTC. The V gene is TRBV28, the J gene TRBJ2-1; TRBD2 aligns across 13 bases. The CDR3 spans 15 residues. V gave up 2 bases and J gave up 10 bases; unmatched junction bases: 5. Germline V gene data show CDR1 as MDHEN and CDR2 as SYDVKM.

Here the CDR3 DNA reads TGTGCCAGCAGCTTGGGGGGTAGCGGGGGACATAATGAGCAGTTCTTC. It encodes CASSLGGSGGHNEQFF. The chain is built from TRBV5-4 and TRBJ2-1, with TRBD2 matching over 9 bases. The length of the CDR3 is 16 residues. The germline V gene has CDR1 SGHNT and CDR2 YYREEE (reference sequence). Unmatched junction bases numbered 8, after V lost 0 bases and J lost 7 bases.